This T cell receptor (beta chain) emerged from a study of T-cell memory formation after mild COVID-19. TCRdb re-called the 5' RACE reads through MiXCR, storing one row per CDR3 protein. The table lists about 500,000 distinct CDR3 sequences, about 20% of them singletons. This clonotype was seen ten or more times. Per germline, CDR1 GTSNPN and CDR2 SVGIG (reference sequence). V lost 4 bases to trimming and J lost 2 bases; unmatched junction nucleotides: 8. The CDR3 runs to 16 residues. What was sequenced was PBMCs or a T cell subset sorted from them (not recorded which). This sequence originates from an adult woman who had mild COVID-19 (a few samples of this study predate the infection). Cell type and time point are not known. The gene calls are TRBV30 and TRBJ2-7; 13 bases map to TRBD2. The CDR3 DNA is TGTGCCTGGACGCCCAGCGGACTAGCGGGGGCCTACGAGCAGTACTTC. It specifies CAWTPSGLAGAYEQYF.